Listed below are T cell receptor beta chains from one sample, sequenced in a study of shared clonotypes between healthy human individuals. Profiling relied on immunoSEQ multiplex PCR, and the TCRdb table lists in-frame clones only, not all of them. The table records fewer than 400,000 clones, roughly 70% of them present only once. Material for sequencing was memory CD4+ T cells sorted from blood. These receptors were obtained from a man aged 25-45 years in good health. CDR3s leave out the opening cysteine and the closing phenylalanine or tryptophan.

len | j_gene | v_gene | CDR3aa
15 | TRBJ2-1 | TRBV5-6 | ASSLGPSGSIYNEQF
13 | TRBJ2-5 | TRBV5-1 | ASSLRTGERETQY
14 | TRBJ2-3 | TRBV9 | ASSVDFWSGTDTQY
12 | TRBJ2-1 | TRBV28 | ASSFGAGANEQF
13 | TRBJ2-3 | TRBV2 | ASSVIRGGTDTQY
13 | TRBJ1-3 | TRBV7-2 | ASSLLGTTGNTIY
11 | TRBJ2-7 | TRBV7-8 | ASSPTDVEEQY
13 | TRBJ1-6 | TRBV2 | ASRAGVSYNSPLH
11 | TRBJ1-4 | TRBV7-9 | ASSLQGNEKLF
14 | TRBJ2-3 | TRBV7-9 | ASSLSGRGYTDTQY
14 | TRBJ1-1 | TRBV18 | ASSPDRFWTDTEAF
14 | TRBJ2-3 | TRBV5-4 | ASSLRQGPLTDTQY
13 | TRBJ1-1 | TRBV11-3 | ASSLGTGWNTEAF
11 | TRBJ2-7 | TRBV10-1 | ASSYLAGEEQY
13 | TRBJ1-1 | TRBV9 | ASSPERRWNTEAF
10 | TRBJ1-5 | TRBV27 | ASSGVGQPQH
14 | TRBJ2-6 | TRBV27 | ASSLGPGSGANVLT
11 | TRBJ2-5 | TRBV30 | AWKAGYQETQY
15 | TRBJ2-1 | TRBV7-8 | ASSLGRIVASYNEQF
10 | TRBJ2-1 | TRBV28 | ASNAGWNEQF
10 | TRBJ2-1 | TRBV11-2 | ASSLGYIEQF
12 | TRBJ2-5 | TRBV6-1 | ASSDVGGGETQY
11 | TRBJ2-3 | TRBV11-3 | ASSLQGTDTQY
11 | TRBJ1-1 | TRBV28 | ASTKTWTPEAF
11 | TRBJ2-7 | TRBV5-4 | ASSSTGPYEQY
13 | TRBJ2-7 | TRBV7-2 | ASSPDPLGSGEQY
10 | TRBJ2-7 | TRBV7-2 | ASSLRGSEQY
13 | TRBJ2-7 | TRBV5-5 | ASSPGLAGGYEQY
9 | TRBJ2-7 | TRBV20-1 | SASPRYEQY
15 | TRBJ2-7 | TRBV5-1 | ASSSWTSGKEVYEQY
14 | TRBJ2-7 | TRBV13 | ASSIRGASVFYEQY
11 | TRBJ2-7 | TRBV7-7 | ASSSRAGAEQY
13 | TRBJ2-7 | TRBV5-4 | ASSPTGGVSYEQY
12 | TRBJ1-4 | TRBV6-1 | ASSVGGTNEKLF
15 | TRBJ1-5 | TRBV28 | ASSLNGFDRDNQPQH
13 | TRBJ2-1 | TRBV5-1 | ASSLQGTGVNEQF
11 | TRBJ2-7 | TRBV25-1 | ASKGPEPYEQY
11 | TRBJ2-1 | TRBV11-2 | ASSLTPRAEQF
11 | TRBJ1-5 | TRBV18 | ASSPHVNQPQH
13 | TRBJ2-1 | TRBV6-1 | ASSTGTSGNNEQF
13 | TRBJ2-1 | TRBV7-8 | ASSLVAFPYNEQF
13 | TRBJ2-7 | TRBV15 | ATSSEPGTYYEQY
11 | TRBJ2-1 | TRBV10-3 | AISGLAANEQF
13 | TRBJ1-1 | TRBV5-1 | ASSPRGRTNTEAF
11 | TRBJ1-2 | TRBV5-4 | ASSLDSNYGYT
10 | TRBJ2-5 | TRBV29-1 | SGAGPKETQY
13 | TRBJ2-3 | TRBV5-4 | ASSLGATFTDTQY
13 | TRBJ1-4 | TRBV9 | ASSVGPATNEKLF
14 | TRBJ1-2 | TRBV27 | ASSFKGLSSNYGYT
16 | TRBJ2-6 | TRBV9 | ASSDQGQGLSGANVLT
13 | TRBJ1-4 | TRBV5-1 | ASSLYGDRVEKLF
11 | TRBJ2-5 | TRBV2 | ARNLADQETQY
13 | TRBJ2-5 | TRBV11-3 | ASSKAGTGGETQY